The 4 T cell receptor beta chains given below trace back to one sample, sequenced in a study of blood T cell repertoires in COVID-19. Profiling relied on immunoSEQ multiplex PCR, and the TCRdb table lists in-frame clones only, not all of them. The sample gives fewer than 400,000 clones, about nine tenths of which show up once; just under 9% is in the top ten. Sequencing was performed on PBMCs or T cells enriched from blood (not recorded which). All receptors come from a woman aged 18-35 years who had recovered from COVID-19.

This CDR3 reads CASSPGQGTNQPQHF. The CDR3 DNA follows: TGTGCCAGCAGTCCGGGACAGGGGACAAATCAGCCCCAGCATTTT. J is TRBJ1-5 and V is TRBV27; 10 positions agree with TRBD1. Germline CDR1 reads MNHEY; CDR2 reads SMNVEV (reference sequence). Unmatched junction bases numbered 5, after V lost 5 bases and J lost 4 bases. The length of the CDR3 is 15 residues.

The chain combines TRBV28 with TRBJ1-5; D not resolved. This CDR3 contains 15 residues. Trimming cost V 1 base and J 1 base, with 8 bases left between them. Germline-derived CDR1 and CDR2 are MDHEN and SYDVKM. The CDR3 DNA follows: TGTGCCAGCAGTTTATTGGCGGGGAGCAATCAGCCCCAGCATTTT. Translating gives CASSLLAGSNQPQHF.

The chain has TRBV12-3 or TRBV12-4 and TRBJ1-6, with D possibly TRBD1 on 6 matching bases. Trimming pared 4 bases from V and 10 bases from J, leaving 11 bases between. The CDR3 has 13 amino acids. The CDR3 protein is CASSSDRLSPLHF. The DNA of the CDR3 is TGTGCCAGCAGTTCCGACAGGCTCTCACCCCTCCACTTT.

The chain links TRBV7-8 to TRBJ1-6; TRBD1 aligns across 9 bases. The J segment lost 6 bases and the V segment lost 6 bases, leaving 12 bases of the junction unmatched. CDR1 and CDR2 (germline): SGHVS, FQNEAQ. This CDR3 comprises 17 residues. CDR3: CASRRVVGTGLNSPLHF. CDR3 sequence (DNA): TGTGCCAGCAGGAGGGTGGTTGGGACAGGGCTTAATTCACCCCTCCACTTT.